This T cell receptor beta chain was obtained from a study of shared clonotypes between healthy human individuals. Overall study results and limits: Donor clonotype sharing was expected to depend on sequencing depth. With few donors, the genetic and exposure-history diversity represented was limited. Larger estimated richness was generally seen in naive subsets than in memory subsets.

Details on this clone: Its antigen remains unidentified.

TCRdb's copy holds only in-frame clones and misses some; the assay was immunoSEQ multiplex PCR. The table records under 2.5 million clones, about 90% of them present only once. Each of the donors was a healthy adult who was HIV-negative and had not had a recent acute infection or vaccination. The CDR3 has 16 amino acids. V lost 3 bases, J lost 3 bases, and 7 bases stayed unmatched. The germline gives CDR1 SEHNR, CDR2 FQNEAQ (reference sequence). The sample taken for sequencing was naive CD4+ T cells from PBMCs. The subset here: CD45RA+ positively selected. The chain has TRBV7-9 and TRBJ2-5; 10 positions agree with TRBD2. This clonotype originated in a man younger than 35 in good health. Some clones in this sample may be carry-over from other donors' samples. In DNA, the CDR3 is TGTGCCAGCAGCTTGCCCCCGGGACTAGCGAAAGAGACCCAGTACTTC. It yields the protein CASSLPPGLAKETQYF.